The next 18 T cell receptor beta chains were all read from a single sample in a study of CD8 T cells in Susac syndrome. cDNA came from about 0.51 to 1 ug RNA primed by random hexamers. TCRdb analysed the immunoSEQ multiplex PCR reads with MiXCR anew, one entry per CDR3 protein. The data show 140,000 to 150,000 distinct CDR3 sequences, roughly 95% seen once. The specimen sequenced was CD4+ T cells from PBMCs. The receptor set was obtained from a human donor with Susac syndrome.

The sample holds one count of this clonotype. The chain carries TRBV3-1 and TRBJ2-3; D is uncertain. The germline V and J ends were trimmed by 6 bases and 2 bases, with 6 bases remaining between them. The germline V gene encodes CDR1 LGHDT and CDR2 YNNKEL (reference sequence). The CDR3 consists of 12 residues. The CDR3 nucleotides are TGTGCCAGCAGGAGCACCACAGATACGCAGTATTTT. Amino acid sequence: CASRSTTDTQYF.

The chain links TRBV29-1 to TRBJ1-1, with 7 bases that match TRBD1. Trimming removed 6 bases from V and 4 bases from J; junction bases left unmatched: 11. The CDR3 sequence is 14 residues long. Germline CDR1 is SQVTM and CDR2 is ANQGSEA. The CDR3 DNA reads TGCAGCGTCGCCTACAGGGGTGAGGTCACTGAAGCTTTCTTT. This translates into CSVAYRGEVTEAFF.

The chain combines TRBV7-9 with TRBJ1-1; weak D call: TRBD1 (6 bases). The V and J ends lost 5 bases and 4 bases respectively, with 14 bases between them. From germline, CDR1 is SEHNR and CDR2 FQNEAQ (reference sequence). This CDR3 comprises 14 residues. The CDR3 DNA reads as TGTGCCAGCAGCCGGGACAACACCGCCACTGAAGCTTTCTTT. Protein sequence: CASSRDNTATEAFF.

The rearrangement uses TRBV29-1 and TRBJ2-1; TRBD2 aligns across 7 bases. After removal of 5 bases from V and 8 bases from J, the junction contained 9 bases not matched to a gene. Germline V gives CDR1 SQVTM, CDR2 ANQGSEA. This CDR3 is 13 amino acids long. CDR3 nucleotide sequence: TGCAGCGTTTGGAGGGAGGGCCCCTATGAGCAGTTCTTC. It codes for CSVWREGPYEQFF.

This clonotype turned up a few times. The DNA for the CDR3 is TGTGCCAGCAGGAGGGCAGGGGACACCGGGGAGCTGTTTTTT. It codes for CASRRAGDTGELFF. The chain is built from TRBV25-1 and TRBJ2-2, with D perhaps TRBD1 (6 bases). Trimming cost V 6 bases and J 3 bases, with 11 bases left between them. The CDR3 consists of 14 residues. CDR1 is MGHDK, CDR2 SYGVNS, per germline.

This rearrangement joins TRBV6-5 to TRBJ1-6; D might be TRBD1 (5 bases). Germline CDR1 and CDR2: MNHEY and SVGAGI. The CDR3 has 13 residues. The V and J ends lost 0 bases and 14 bases respectively, with 11 bases between them. Here the CDR3 reads CASSYSHRQALHF. The DNA for the CDR3 is TGTGCCAGCAGTTACTCGCACAGGCAGGCCCTCCACTTT.

This chain joins TRBV7-8 and TRBJ2-5; unclear D gene. The CDR3 has 13 amino acids. Trimming took 5 bases from V and 8 from J, leaving 15 bases between them. Germline CDR1 and CDR2: SGHVS and FQNEAQ. The CDR3 DNA follows: TGTGCCAGCAGCCCGTTGGAAGCCCCAACCCAGTACTTC. This sequence encodes CASSPLEAPTQYF.

The chain has TRBV3-1 and TRBJ1-1; 7 nucleotides match TRBD1. CDR3 length: 14 amino acids. V dropped 5 bases and J dropped 2; count of bases not matched to a gene: 5. Germline V gene sequence: CDR1 LGHDT, CDR2 YNNKEL (reference sequence). CDR3 DNA sequence: TGTGCCAGCAGCAACAACAGGGGTAACACTGAAGCTTTCTTT. Protein sequence: CASSNNRGNTEAFF.

This rearrangement joins TRBV5-1 to TRBJ2-7, with D tentatively TRBD1 or TRBD2 (5 bases each). This CDR3 comprises 16 residues. The germline CDR1 and CDR2 sequences are SGHRS and YFSETQ. Trimming took 4 bases from V and 0 from J, leaving 17 bases between them. CDR3 in DNA: TGCGCCAGCAGCCCACCGGGGCAGGCCCGCTCCTACGAGCAGTACTTC. This codes for CASSPPGQARSYEQYF. The entire variable domain, with the rest obtained from reference TRBV5-1 and TRBJ2-7, is as follows: KAGVTQTPRYLIKTRGQQVTLSCSPISGHRSVSWYQQTPGQGLQFLFEYFSETQRNKGNFPGRFSGRQFSNSRSEMNVSTLELGDSALYLCASSPPGQARSYEQYFGPGTRLTVT.

This chain joins TRBV7-2 and TRBJ2-3; D unresolved. The germline CDR1 and CDR2 sequences are SGHTA and FQGNSA. The CDR3 is 15 amino acids. V was pared by 1 base and J by 0 bases, with 8 bases between. DNA of the CDR3: TGTGCCAGCAGCTTAGAAGCTTCTAGCACAGATACGCAGTATTTT. Translated: CASSLEASSTDTQYF.

In this sample, this clonotype turned up once. The chain is built from TRBV20-1 and TRBJ2-3; 8 nucleotides line up with TRBD2. The germline V gene has CDR1 DFQATT and CDR2 SNEGSKA (reference sequence). The V and J ends lost 0 bases and 5 bases, in that order; junction bases with no gene match: 7. The CDR3 has 15 amino acids. Written as DNA, the CDR3 is TGCAGTGCTAGAGATCCAGCGGGGGTTCTAGATACGCAGTATTTT. Protein: CSARDPAGVLDTQYF.

V gene TRBV6-5 combines with J gene TRBJ2-2; tentative D call: TRBD2 (5 bases). Germline assignment: CDR1 MNHEY and CDR2 SVGAGI. Trimming removed 8 bases from V and 7 bases from J, with 17 bases in between. This CDR3 region has 14 residues. The CDR3 DNA reads as TGTGCCAGCGGCCGCGAGGAGAGGGTCGGGGAGCTGTTTTTT. It encodes CASGREERVGELFF.

The chain employs TRBV4-1 and TRBJ2-3, with 7 bases that match TRBD2. The CDR3 contains 16 residues. V trimming: 1 base; J trimming: 8 bases; junction bases outside the gene matches: 12. The germline gives CDR1 MGHRA, CDR2 YSYEKL. CDR3 nucleotides: TGCGCCAGCAGCCAAGGGGCTGCGGGGCAGCGGGGTACGCAGTATTTT. It encodes CASSQGAAGQRGTQYF.

The gene calls are TRBV29-1 and TRBJ2-3; 10 bases are a match to TRBD2. CDR1 and CDR2 (germline): SQVTM, ANQGSEA. Trimming cost V 8 bases and J 5 bases; bases outside gene matches: 10. This CDR3 is 14 amino acids long. CDR3 loop: CSFRLAGAGDTQYF. For the CDR3, the DNA is TGCAGCTTCCGCCTAGCGGGGGCGGGAGATACGCAGTATTTT.

The chain carries TRBV2 and TRBJ1-2; perhaps TRBD1 as D (6 bases). CDR1 is SNHLY, CDR2 FYNNEI, per germline. Trimming took off 10 bases at V and 4 bases at J, with 25 bases between the two ends. CDR3 length equals 16 residues. The CDR3 loop reads CATRGRGSQLSYGYTF. The CDR3 coding sequence is TGTGCCACCAGGGGTCGGGGCAGCCAACTTAGCTATGGCTACACCTTC.

The chain couples TRBV4-1 to TRBJ2-3, with D possibly being TRBD2 (5 bases). This CDR3 has 16 residues. The germline V gene has CDR1 MGHRA and CDR2 YSYEKL. V lost 0 bases to trimming and J lost 2 bases, with 12 bases between them. The CDR3 nucleotides read TGCGCCAGCAGCCAAGATCCGGGGAGATCCACAGATACGCAGTATTTT. Protein product: CASSQDPGRSTDTQYF.

V and J are TRBV4-1 and TRBJ2-1; 7 nucleotides line up with TRBD2. J lost 3 bases, V lost 2 bases, and 4 bases had no gene match. Germline V CDR1 and CDR2: MGHRA, YSYEKL. The length of the CDR3 is 15 residues. The CDR3 region is CASSQLSSGYNEQFF. The CDR3 nucleotides are TGCGCCAGCAGCCAACTCTCTAGCGGCTACAATGAGCAGTTCTTC.

This chain connects TRBV20-1 to TRBJ2-7; D unclear. V lost 5 bases, J lost 0 bases, and 11 bases lay in between. The V gene's germline CDR1 is DFQATT and CDR2 SNEGSKA (reference sequence). This CDR3 comprises 13 residues. The CDR3 nucleotides are TGCAGTGCTCCCGTGATGGACTCCTACGAGCAGTACTTC. Encoded protein: CSAPVMDSYEQYF.